This is a list of T cell receptor beta chains from one sample in a study of shared clonotypes between healthy human individuals. Clones were sequenced by immunoSEQ multiplex PCR, and TCRdb holds only the in-frame ones, with some missing. The table lists about 820,000 clones, roughly 92% of them singletons. The sequenced sample consisted of naive CD8+ T cells sorted from blood. The receptor set was obtained from a man between 25 and 39 years old in good health. Each CDR3 is given with its conserved first and last residue. The D gene is left open where the match is weak. Size is omitted from some rows. Given values are once, few, many or a class for expanded clones.

TRBV9	12	TRBJ2-3	TRBD2	-	CASAGGRNTQYF	TGTGCCAGCGCGGGGGGGCGAAATACGCAGTATTTT
TRBV9	16	TRBJ1-2	-	-	CASSVDGGYSLYGYTF	TGTGCCAGCAGCGTAGATGGGGGGTATTCCCTCTATGGCTACACCTTC
TRBV7-9	14	TRBJ2-5	TRBD1	-	CASSSGQYQETQYF	TGTGCCAGCAGCTCGGGACAGTACCAAGAGACCCAGTACTTC
TRBV6-1	14	TRBJ2-7	TRBD1	-	CASSEGQGAYEQYF	TGTGCCAGCAGTGAAGGGCAGGGGGCCTACGAGCAGTACTTC
TRBV19	21	TRBJ2-1	TRBD2	-	CASSPYLGLAGTSSSYNEQFF	TGTGCCAGTAGTCCGTATCTTGGACTAGCGGGAACCTCGAGCTCCTACAATGAGCAGTTCTTC
TRBV28	15	TRBJ1-5	-	few	CASRGSEGVRQPQHF	TGTGCCAGCAGGGGTTCGGAGGGGGTTCGTCAGCCCCAGCATTTT
TRBV6-5	13	TRBJ2-3	-	-	CASSPSSQDTQYF	TGTGCCAGCAGTCCGTCTTCTCAAGATACGCAGTATTTT
TRBV29-1	13	TRBJ2-5	-	-	CSVGETVEETQYF	TGCAGCGTAGGAGAGACAGTTGAAGAGACCCAGTACTTC
TRBV27	13	TRBJ2-6	-	few	CASSLSGANVLTF	TGTGCCAGCAGTTTAAGTGGGGCCAACGTCCTGACTTTC
TRBV6-6	13	TRBJ2-7	-	few	CASSYSQRYEQYF	TGTGCCAGCAGTTACTCCCAGAGGTACGAGCAGTACTTC
TRBV11-2	15	TRBJ2-1	TRBD2	-	CASSLELAGGNEQFF	TGTGCCAGCAGCTTAGAACTAGCGGGAGGCAATGAGCAGTTCTTC
TRBV6-1	14	TRBJ2-3	-	-	CASYPGLRTDTQYF	TGTGCCAGCTACCCGGGACTTCGAACAGATACGCAGTATTTT
TRBV7-9	13	TRBJ2-5	-	-	CASSLPVQETQYF	TGTGCCAGCAGCTTACCGGTTCAAGAGACCCAGTACTTC
TRBV6-4	13	TRBJ2-1	-	once	CASSPVKNNEQFF	TGTGCCAGCAGTCCCGTTAAAAACAATGAGCAGTTCTTC
TRBV29-1	12	TRBJ1-4	-	-	CSVQQGSEKLFF	TGCAGCGTTCAGCAGGGAAGTGAAAAACTGTTTTTT
TRBV5-1	16	TRBJ2-3	TRBD2	-	CASSLEAASGVDTQYF	TGCGCCAGCAGCTTGGAAGCGGCTAGCGGGGTGGATACGCAGTATTTT
TRBV5-6	13	TRBJ2-1	-	-	CASSTYNGNEQFF	TGTGCCAGCAGCACGTACAACGGCAATGAGCAGTTCTTC
TRBV5-4	17	TRBJ2-3	TRBD2	-	CASSPGTSGMFRDTQYF	TGTGCCAGCAGCCCCGGGACTAGCGGGATGTTCAGAGATACGCAGTATTTT
TRBV6-1	13	TRBJ1-5	-	-	CATRGGSNQPQHF	TGTGCCACTCGCGGGGGGAGCAATCAGCCCCAGCATTTT
TRBV4-1	16	TRBJ1-1	-	-	CASSQALGNSRSEAFF	TGCGCCAGCAGCCAAGCTTTGGGGAATTCACGGTCTGAAGCTTTCTTT
TRBV4-1	16	TRBJ1-1	TRBD1	-	CASSEGRDRRYTEAFF	TGCGCCAGCAGCGAAGGCCGGGACAGAAGATACACTGAAGCTTTCTTT
TRBV6-1	14	TRBJ2-6	-	-	CASRIAYGANVLTF	TGTGCCAGCAGGATAGCCTACGGGGCCAACGTCCTGACTTTC
TRBV6-6	12	TRBJ2-1	-	-	CASRSSGNEQFF	TGTGCCAGCAGATCCAGTGGCAATGAGCAGTTCTTC
TRBV28	13	TRBJ1-1	TRBD1	-	CASKQGQSGEAFF	TGTGCCAGCAAACAGGGGCAAAGCGGTGAAGCTTTCTTT
TRBV5-5	16	TRBJ2-1	-	-	CASSPNSGARHHEQFF	TGTGCCAGCAGCCCCAACAGCGGCGCAAGGCACCATGAGCAGTTCTTC
TRBV10-2	13	TRBJ2-7	-	-	CASRGDLADEQYF	TGCGCCAGCAGGGGGGACTTAGCAGACGAGCAGTACTTC
TRBV9	14	TRBJ2-7	TRBD2	-	CASSPGGGRYEQYF	TGTGCCAGCAGCCCCGGGGGAGGGCGGTACGAGCAGTACTTC
TRBV7-7	15	TRBJ2-3	-	-	CASSLAAGAGDTQYF	TGTGCTAGCAGCTTAGCGGCAGGGGCTGGAGATACGCAGTATTTT
TRBV6-5	15	TRBJ1-2	-	-	CASSYTRSQDYGYTF	TGTGCCAGCAGTTACACCCGCTCGCAGGACTATGGCTACACCTTC
TRBV2	14	TRBJ1-1	-	few	CASSEPRGNTEAFF	TGTGCCAGCAGTGAACCGCGCGGGAACACTGAAGCTTTCTTT